This TCR beta chain was obtained from a study of identical twins. Study-wide points: Models underestimated out-of-frame TCR alpha sharing in monozygotic twins.

A template switching step contributed a universal primer site, while unique molecular identifiers were present in the cDNA. MiXCR was run by TCRdb on the 5' RACE reads, yielding one entry per CDR3 protein. Of about 700,000 distinct CDR3 sequences listed, around 6% were seen once; the top ten hold about 2%. On this clonotype: The antigen is undetermined.

The CDR3 loop spans 16 amino acids. CDR1 is MNHNS and CDR2 is SASEGT in the germline V gene. V gave up 6 bases and J gave up 7 bases, with 22 bases separating them. The clonotype originates from a man younger than 30 in good health. V is TRBV6-1 and J is TRBJ2-1; TRBD1 or TRBD2 may be the D gene (7 bases each). The sample consisted of naive T cells sorted from blood. CDR3 loop: CASRRQGPGGGNEQFF. CDR3 DNA: TGTGCCAGCAGAAGACAGGGCCCGGGGGGCGGGAATGAGCAGTTCTTC.